What follows are 24 T cell receptor beta chains derived from one specimen sequenced in a study of T-cell reconstitution after alpha-beta-depleted transplantation in children. Unique molecular identifiers were incorporated when the TCRbeta library was constructed. TCRdb independently ran MiXCR on the PCR reads; one entry per CDR3 protein. The table has 55,000 to 85,000 distinct CDR3 sequences, about a tenth seen once. Sequenced here: PBMCs, sampled before TCRalphabeta/CD19-depleted stem cell transplant. The source of these receptors is a boy aged 10-17 years with acute myeloid leukemia, due to receive a stem cell transplant.

This clonotype appeared many times. The J gene is TRBJ2-7, the V gene TRBV27; 11 nucleotides line up with TRBD2. Germline CDR1 MNHEY, CDR2 SMNVEV (reference sequence). V was clipped by 4 bases and J by 3 bases; unmatched bases: 11. The CDR3 extends over 17 amino acids. In nucleotides, the CDR3 is TGTGCCAGCAGTTCGAGGGGTGTAGCGGGAGGGCGCTACGAGCAGTACTTC. Its translation: CASSSRGVAGGRYEQYF.

This clonotype showed up many times. The chain is built from TRBV25-1 and TRBJ1-2, with D uncertain. The CDR3 spans 14 residues. The germline CDR1 and CDR2 sequences are MGHDK and SYGVNS. V dropped 2 bases and J dropped 8 bases, with 15 bases sitting between them. The CDR3 nucleotides read TGTGCCAGCAGTGAAAAAAGGGTGCCGCCCGGCTACACCTTC. Translating it yields CASSEKRVPPGYTF.

This clonotype was counted ten times or more. The chain carries TRBV7-3 and TRBJ1-1; D remains unclear. Germline loops: CDR1 SGHTA, CDR2 FQGTGA. This CDR3 spans 13 amino acids. The ends were cut back, 5 bases at V and 6 bases at J, with 13 bases in the middle. CDR3 sequence: CASSIRSTAEAFF. The CDR3 DNA is TGTGCCAGCAGCATAAGAAGCACCGCTGAAGCTTTCTTT.

At least ten counts were recorded for this clonotype. The CDR3 DNA sequence: TGTGCCAGCAGCCAAGTAGGGCAGCCTTACAATGAGCAGTTCTTC. Translated: CASSQVGQPYNEQFF. The rearrangement links TRBV14 to TRBJ2-1; D is unresolved. Germline CDR1 reads SGHDN; CDR2 reads FVKESK. Trimming removed 1 base from V and 4 bases from J, with 11 bases in between. This CDR3 has 15 residues.

This clonotype was picked up many times. V and J are TRBV28 and TRBJ1-6; a possible D gene is TRBD1 (5 bases). Germline CDR1 is MDHEN and CDR2 is SYDVKM. Trimming took off 5 bases at V and 9 bases at J, with 17 bases between the two ends. This CDR3 region has 15 residues. The CDR3 is CASSPFRGETSPLHF. CDR3 sequence (DNA): TGTGCCAGCAGTCCCTTTCGAGGGGAAACTTCACCCCTCCACTTT.

This clonotype came up many times. The rearrangement uses TRBV10-2 and TRBJ2-7; a weak D match, TRBD1 (6 bases). The CDR3 is 13 amino acids. The germline gives CDR1 WSHSY, CDR2 SAAADI. V lost 7 bases, J lost 3 bases, and 13 bases lay in between. For the CDR3, the DNA is TGCGCCAGCACCCTGGGACAAGACTACGAGCAGTACGTC. Its translation: CASTLGQDYEQYV.

This clonotype was recorded at least ten times. The chain recombines TRBV6-1 with TRBJ2-7; 7 positions match TRBD1. The germline V gene encodes CDR1 MNHNS and CDR2 SASEGT. CDR3 size: 16 residues. This CDR3 is CASSRAPTGLSSEQYV. The CDR3 nucleotides read TGTGCCAGCAGCCGCGCACCGACAGGGCTCTCCTCCGAGCAGTACGTC.

This clonotype was recorded many times. The V and J genes are TRBV5-1 and TRBJ1-1, with D tentatively TRBD1 (5 bases). This CDR3 is 14 amino acids long. Germline V gene lookup returns CDR1 SGHRS and CDR2 YFSETQ. V lost 4 bases and J lost 9, with 19 bases in between. The CDR3 nucleotides read TGCGCCAGCAGCGTGGGGACCAACCTAGTTCAAGCTTTCTTT. As protein: CASSVGTNLVQAFF.

Regarding this clonotype: One end of the junction does not line up with germline, which may come from a read error. The V gene is TRBV20-1, the J gene TRBJ2-5; D is perhaps TRBD1 (6 bases). CDR3 length equals 14 residues. CDR1 is DFQATT, CDR2 SNEGSKA, per germline (reference sequence). The CDR3 loop is CGARGGHGQETQYF. The CDR3 coding sequence is TGCGGTGCTAGAGGGGGACACGGCCAAGAGACCCAGTACTTC.

This clonotype has at least ten counts. The chain has TRBV12-3 or TRBV12-4 and TRBJ2-5; the match to TRBD2 covers 11 bases. CDR3 length: 14 amino acids. Trimming cost V 6 bases and J 7 bases; bases outside gene matches: 7. In DNA form, the CDR3 reads TGTGCCAGCAGCCGACCCGGACTAGCGGGGACCCAGTACTTC. Translating it yields CASSRPGLAGTQYF.

Only one count was recorded for this clonotype. The rearrangement links TRBV5-8 to TRBJ1-1; 8 bases match TRBD1. J was trimmed by 4 bases and V by 5 bases; bases with no gene match: 10. The CDR3 length is 15 residues. CDR1 is SGHTS, CDR2 YDEGEE, per germline. The CDR3 region is CASRSRGRGSTEAFF. DNA of the CDR3: TGTGCCAGCAGATCCAGGGGGCGCGGGAGCACTGAAGCTTTCTTT.

Worth noting for this clonotype: Given a much more abundant clone one base away, this may be a read error. This rearrangement joins TRBV10-1 to TRBJ1-6; D uncertain. Trimming shortened V by 0 bases and J by 8 bases, and 17 bases separated the two germline ends. The CDR3 is made up of 17 amino acids. Germline-derived CDR1 and CDR2 are WNHNN and SYGVQD (reference sequence). CDR3 nucleotides: TGCGCCAGCAGTGAGTCGAAGGGTGTCTGGACTGATTCACCCCTCCACTTT. Protein: CASSESKGVWTDSPLHF.

The gene calls are TRBV11-2 and TRBJ2-7, with TRBD2 identical over 12 bases. The CDR3 contains 13 residues. CDR1 is SGHAT and CDR2 is FQNNGV in the germline V gene. The V segment lost 3 bases and the J segment 7 bases; nucleotides outside the gene matches: 1. The CDR3 sequence: CASSFTSGGEQYF. The CDR3 coding sequence is TGTGCCAGCAGCTTCACTAGCGGGGGGGAGCAGTACTTC.

A few counts support this clonotype. The V gene is TRBV29-1, the J gene TRBJ1-3; D is unresolved. In germline, CDR1 is SQVTM, CDR2 ANQGSEA. This CDR3 has 14 residues. Trimming pared 2 bases from V and 0 bases from J, leaving 8 bases between. CDR3 DNA: TGCAGCGTTGAACTGGCGAACTCTGGAAACACCATATATTTT. This gives the protein CSVELANSGNTIYF.

This clonotype has a count of ten or more. The rearrangement links TRBV3-1 to TRBJ2-1; tentatively, D is TRBD1 (5 bases). Trimming removed 0 bases from V and 0 bases from J, with 6 bases in between. The CDR3 extends over 15 amino acids. Germline CDR1 and CDR2: LGHDT and YNNKEL (reference sequence). CDR3 protein: CASSQDRASYNEQFF. DNA for the CDR3: TGTGCCAGCAGCCAAGACAGGGCCTCCTACAATGAGCAGTTCTTC.

This clonotype was observed once. It may be a read error: a sequence one base away is much more abundant. V gene TRBV7-2 combines with J gene TRBJ2-5; a possible D gene is TRBD2 (6 bases). Trimming took off 1 base at V and 9 bases at J, with 21 bases between the two ends. Germline V gene sequence: CDR1 SGHTA, CDR2 FQGNSA. The CDR3 length is 16 residues. CDR3 coding DNA: TGTGCCAGCAGCTTAGACGGGACGCCCAGGAGGGAGCCCCAGTACTTC. Protein product: CASSLDGTPRREPQYF.

This clonotype appeared many times. The rearrangement joins TRBV29-1 to TRBJ2-2; TRBD1 or TRBD2 may be the D gene (5 bases each). The CDR3 covers 11 residues. Per the germline V gene, CDR1 is SQVTM and CDR2 is ANQGSEA. CDR3 bases: TGCAGTGGGGGGAACACCGGGGAGCTGTTTTTT. As protein: CSGGNTGELFF.

CDR3 bases: TGTGCCAGCAGTCTCCTAAGCCGCGATAATGAAAAACTGTTTTTT. Translated, it gives CASSLLSRDNEKLFF. The J gene is TRBJ1-4, the V gene TRBV28; no clear D. The germline gives CDR1 MDHEN, CDR2 SYDVKM. Trimming left V 5 bases short and J 4 bases short, with 14 bases between. This CDR3 region has 15 residues.

In this sample, this clonotype turned up many times. V and J are TRBV11-2 and TRBJ2-3; D tentatively reads TRBD1 or TRBD2 (5 bases each). This CDR3 has 16 amino acids. Per the germline V gene, CDR1 is SGHAT and CDR2 is FQNNGV. V was cut by 0 bases and J by 0 bases, with 10 bases left in between. This chain's CDR3 is CASSLDRGHSTDTQYF. The CDR3 bases are TGTGCCAGCAGCTTAGATCGGGGCCACAGCACAGATACGCAGTATTTT.

This clonotype showed up many times. CDR3 nucleotide sequence: TGCGCCAGCAGCTTAGGTGGCTCTGGCACTGAAGCTTTCTTT. It codes for CASSLGGSGTEAFF. The chain combines TRBV5-1 with TRBJ1-1; D unresolved. This CDR3 is 14 amino acids long. CDR1 SGHRS and CDR2 YFSETQ come from the germline V gene. V was trimmed by 2 bases and J by 4 bases, leaving 12 bases between them.

Ten or more counts support this clonotype. This rearrangement joins TRBV27 to TRBJ1-1; D unclear. The V end lost 0 bases, the J end lost 5 bases, and 7 bases lay between the germline ends. The CDR3 spans 13 residues. Germline V gene lookup returns CDR1 MNHEY and CDR2 SMNVEV (reference sequence). CDR3 loop: CASSLSDLTEAFF. DNA of the CDR3: TGTGCCAGCAGTTTATCGGACCTAACTGAAGCTTTCTTT.

This clonotype was counted at least ten times. This chain uses TRBV14 with TRBJ2-3; 10 nucleotides align to TRBD2. This CDR3 comprises 15 residues. The trim removed 2 bases at V and 4 bases at J, leaving 3 bases unmatched. Germline V CDR1 and CDR2: SGHDN, FVKESK. The CDR3 protein is CASSQRTSGADTQYF. In DNA, the CDR3 is TGTGCCAGCAGCCAACGAACTAGCGGGGCAGATACGCAGTATTTT.

This clonotype has ten or more counts. The rearrangement uses TRBV3-1 and TRBJ2-3; D is ambiguous. CDR3 length: 12 residues. The germline V gene encodes CDR1 LGHDT and CDR2 YNNKEL (reference sequence). V was trimmed by 4 bases and J by 1 base, leaving 3 bases between them. The CDR3 coding sequence is TGTGCCAGCAGCCGGCGCACAGATACGCAGTATTTT. It is translated as CASSRRTDTQYF.

This clonotype has at least ten counts. The rearrangement links TRBV4-3 to TRBJ2-7; no clear D gene. Germline V gives CDR1 LGHNA, CDR2 YSLEER. The CDR3 contains 13 residues. The germline V and J ends were trimmed by 1 base and 3 bases, with 7 bases remaining between them. CDR3 loop: CASSQGHDYEQYF. The CDR3 DNA reads TGCGCCAGCAGCCAAGGACATGACTACGAGCAGTACTTC.